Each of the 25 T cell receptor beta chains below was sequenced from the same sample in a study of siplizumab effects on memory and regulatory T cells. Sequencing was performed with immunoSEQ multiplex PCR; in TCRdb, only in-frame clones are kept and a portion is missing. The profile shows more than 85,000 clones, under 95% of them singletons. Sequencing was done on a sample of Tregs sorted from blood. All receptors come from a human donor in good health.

The DNA for the CDR3 is TGTGCCAGTAGTAGGGACAAATCGATCAATCAGCCCCAGCATTTT. Residues: CASSRDKSINQPQHF. V gene TRBV19 combines with J gene TRBJ1-5, with a tentative D call TRBD1 (6 bases). Per the germline V gene, CDR1 is LNHDA and CDR2 is SQIVND (reference sequence). Trimming took off 4 bases at V and 3 bases at J, with 13 bases between the two ends. The length of the CDR3 is 15 residues. Full variable domain (remainder filled in from reference TRBV19 and TRBJ1-5): DGGITQSPKYLFRKEGQNVTLSCEQNLNHDAMYWYRQDPGQGLRLIYYSQIVNDFQKGDIAEGYSVSREKKESFPLTVTSAQKNPTAFYLCASSRDKSINQPQHFGDGTRLSIL.

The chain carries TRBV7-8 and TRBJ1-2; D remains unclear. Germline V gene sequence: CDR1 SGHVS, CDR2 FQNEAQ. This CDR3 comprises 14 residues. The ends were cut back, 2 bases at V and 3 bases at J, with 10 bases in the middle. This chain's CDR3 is CASSLSTSYYGYTF. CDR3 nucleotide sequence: TGTGCCAGCAGCTTATCTACTTCCTACTATGGCTACACCTTC.

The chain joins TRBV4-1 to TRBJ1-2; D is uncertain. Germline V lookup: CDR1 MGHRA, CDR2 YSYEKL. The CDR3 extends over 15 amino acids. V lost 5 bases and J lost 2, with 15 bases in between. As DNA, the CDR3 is TGCGCCAGCAGCTCCGAGGGAGGAAAGAACTATGGCTACACCTTC. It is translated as CASSSEGGKNYGYTF.

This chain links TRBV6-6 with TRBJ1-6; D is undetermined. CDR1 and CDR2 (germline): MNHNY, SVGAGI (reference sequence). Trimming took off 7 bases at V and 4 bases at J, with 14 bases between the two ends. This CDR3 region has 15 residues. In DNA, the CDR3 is TGTGCCAGCACTACCGACGGGAATTATAATTCACCCCTCCACTTT. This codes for CASTTDGNYNSPLHF.

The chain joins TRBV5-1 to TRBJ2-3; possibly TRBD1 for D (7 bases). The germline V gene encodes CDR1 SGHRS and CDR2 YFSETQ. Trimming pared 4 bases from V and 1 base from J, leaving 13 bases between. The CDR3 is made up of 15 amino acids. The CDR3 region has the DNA TGCGCCAGCAGCCCAGGGGGGCTCGGCACAGATACGCAGTATTTT. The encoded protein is CASSPGGLGTDTQYF.

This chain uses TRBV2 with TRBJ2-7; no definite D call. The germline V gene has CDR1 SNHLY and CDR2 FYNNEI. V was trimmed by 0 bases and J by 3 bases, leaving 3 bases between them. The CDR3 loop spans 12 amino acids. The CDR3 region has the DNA TGTGCCAGCAGTGAAGCGCGCTACGAGCAGTACTTC. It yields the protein CASSEARYEQYF. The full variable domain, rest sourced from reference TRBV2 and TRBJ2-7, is EPEVTQTPSHQVTQMGQEVILRCVPISNHLYFYWYRQILGQKVEFLVSFYNNEISEKSEIFDDQFSVERPDGSNFTLKIRSTKLEDSAMYFCASSEARYEQYFGPGTRLTVT.

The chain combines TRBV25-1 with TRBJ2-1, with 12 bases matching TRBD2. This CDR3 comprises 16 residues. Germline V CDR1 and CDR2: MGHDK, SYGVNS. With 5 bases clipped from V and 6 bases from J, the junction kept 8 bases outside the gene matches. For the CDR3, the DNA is TGTGCCAGCAGTCGTGGACTAGCGGGGCGCCCCAATGAGCAGTTCTTC. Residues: CASSRGLAGRPNEQFF.

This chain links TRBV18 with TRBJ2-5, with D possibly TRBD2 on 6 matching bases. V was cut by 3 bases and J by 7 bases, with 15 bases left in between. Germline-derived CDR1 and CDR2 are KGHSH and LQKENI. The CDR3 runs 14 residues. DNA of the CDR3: TGTGCCAGCTCACCGCCTACAGGTAGCGGGACCCAGTACTTC. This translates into CASSPPTGSGTQYF. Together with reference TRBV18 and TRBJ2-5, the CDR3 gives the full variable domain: NAGVMQNPRHLVRRRGQEARLRCSPMKGHSHVYWYRQLPEEGLKFMVYLQKENIIDESGMPKERFSAEFPKEGPSILRIQQVVRGDSAAYFCASSPPTGSGTQYFGPGTRLLVL.

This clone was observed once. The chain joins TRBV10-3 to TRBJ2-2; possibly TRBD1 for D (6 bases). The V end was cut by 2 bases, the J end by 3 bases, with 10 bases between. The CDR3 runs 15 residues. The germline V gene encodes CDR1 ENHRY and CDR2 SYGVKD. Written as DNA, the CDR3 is TGTGCCATCAGTGAGAGGGGGTTGGACACCGGGGAGCTGTTTTTT. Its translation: CAISERGLDTGELFF.

As DNA, the CDR3 is TGTGCCAGCTCACCCCAGAACGAGCAGTACTTC. Its translation is CASSPQNEQYF. V is TRBV18 and J is TRBJ2-7, with unresolved D. The V gene's germline CDR1 is KGHSH and CDR2 LQKENI. Trimming left V 3 bases short and J 5 bases short, with 5 bases between. This CDR3 has 11 residues.

In DNA form, the CDR3 reads TGTGCCAGCAGCGTGGGGGGACCGATCTCCTACAATGAGCAGTTCTTC. Residues: CASSVGGPISYNEQFF. The V call is TRBV9, the J call TRBJ2-1; perhaps TRBD2 as D (6 bases). Per germline, CDR1 SGDLS and CDR2 YYNGEE. Deletions cut 2 bases from V and 0 bases from J, with 12 bases between. This CDR3 comprises 16 residues. The whole variable domain, remainder taken from reference TRBV9 and TRBJ2-1, is DSGVTQTPKHLITATGQRVTLRCSPRSGDLSVYWYQQSLDQGLQFLIQYYNGEERAKGNILERFSAQQFPDLHSELNLSSLELGDSALYFCASSVGGPISYNEQFFGPGTRLTVL.

The CDR3 loop reads CASSDPDRPNYGYTF. In nucleotides, the CDR3 is TGTGCCAGCAGTGACCCGGACAGGCCTAACTATGGCTACACCTTC. The V and J genes are TRBV25-1 and TRBJ1-2; 7 bases align to TRBD1. This CDR3 comprises 15 residues. Germline values: CDR1 MGHDK, CDR2 SYGVNS. The J segment lost 0 bases and the V segment lost 3 bases, leaving 4 bases of the junction unmatched.

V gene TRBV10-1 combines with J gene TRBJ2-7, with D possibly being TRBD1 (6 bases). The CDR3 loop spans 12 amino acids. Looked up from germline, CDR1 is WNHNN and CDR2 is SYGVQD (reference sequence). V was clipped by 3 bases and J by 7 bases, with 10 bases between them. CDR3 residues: CASSDTGKEQYF. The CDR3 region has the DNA TGCGCCAGCAGTGATACAGGGAAAGAGCAGTACTTC.

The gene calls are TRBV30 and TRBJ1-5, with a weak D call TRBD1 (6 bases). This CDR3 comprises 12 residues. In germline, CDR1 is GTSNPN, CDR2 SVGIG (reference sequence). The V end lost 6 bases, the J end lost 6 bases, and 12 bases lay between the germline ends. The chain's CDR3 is CACNRDAQPQHF. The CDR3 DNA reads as TGTGCCTGCAACAGGGATGCTCAGCCCCAGCATTTT.

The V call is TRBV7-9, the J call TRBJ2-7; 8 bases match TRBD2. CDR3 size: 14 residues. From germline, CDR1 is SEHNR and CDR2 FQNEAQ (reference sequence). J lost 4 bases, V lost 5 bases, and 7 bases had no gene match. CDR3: CASSASGREYEQYF. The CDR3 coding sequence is TGTGCCAGCAGCGCTAGCGGGCGGGAATACGAGCAGTACTTC.

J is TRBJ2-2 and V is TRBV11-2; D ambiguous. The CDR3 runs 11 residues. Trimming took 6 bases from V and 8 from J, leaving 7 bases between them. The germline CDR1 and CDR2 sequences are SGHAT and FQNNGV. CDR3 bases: TGTGCCAGCAGGGTCCGGGGGGAGCTGTTTTTT. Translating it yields CASRVRGELFF.

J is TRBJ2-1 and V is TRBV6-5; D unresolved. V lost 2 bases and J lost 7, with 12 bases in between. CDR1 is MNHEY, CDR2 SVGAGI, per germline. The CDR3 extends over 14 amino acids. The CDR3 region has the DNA TGTGCCAGCAGTTACCATTTTTCTCAGAATGAGCAGTTCTTC. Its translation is CASSYHFSQNEQFF.

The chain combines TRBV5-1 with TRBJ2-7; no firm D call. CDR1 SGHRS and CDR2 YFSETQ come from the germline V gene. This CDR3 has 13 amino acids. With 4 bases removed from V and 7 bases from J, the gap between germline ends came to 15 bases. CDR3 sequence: CASSPGTSTEQYF. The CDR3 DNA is TGCGCCAGCAGCCCCGGTACGTCAACTGAGCAGTACTTC.

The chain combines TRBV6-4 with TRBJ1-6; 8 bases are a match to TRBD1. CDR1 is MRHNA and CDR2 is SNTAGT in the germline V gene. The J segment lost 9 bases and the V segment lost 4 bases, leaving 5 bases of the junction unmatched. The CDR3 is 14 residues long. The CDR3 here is CASSGGQVGSPLHF. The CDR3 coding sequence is TGTGCCAGCAGTGGGGGACAGGTTGGTTCACCCCTCCACTTT.

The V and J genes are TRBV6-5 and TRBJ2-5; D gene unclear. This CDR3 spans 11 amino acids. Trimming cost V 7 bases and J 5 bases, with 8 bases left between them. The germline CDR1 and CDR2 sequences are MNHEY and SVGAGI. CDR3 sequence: CASKIVETQYF. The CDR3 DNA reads TGTGCCAGCAAGATCGTGGAGACCCAGTACTTC.

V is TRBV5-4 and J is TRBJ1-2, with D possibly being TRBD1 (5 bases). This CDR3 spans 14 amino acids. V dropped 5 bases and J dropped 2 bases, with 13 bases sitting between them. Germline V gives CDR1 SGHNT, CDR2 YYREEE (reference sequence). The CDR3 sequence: CASREEGLNYGYTF. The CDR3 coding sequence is TGTGCCAGCAGAGAAGAGGGGTTAAACTATGGCTACACCTTC.

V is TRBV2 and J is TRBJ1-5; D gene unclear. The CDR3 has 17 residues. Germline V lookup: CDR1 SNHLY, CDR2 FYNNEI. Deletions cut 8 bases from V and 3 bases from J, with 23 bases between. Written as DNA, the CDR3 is TGTGCCAGCTCCTGGCAGCCTCCGACATCTTTCAATCAGCCCCAGCATTTT. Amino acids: CASSWQPPTSFNQPQHF. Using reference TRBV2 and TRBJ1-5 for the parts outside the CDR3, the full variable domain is EPEVTQTPSHQVTQMGQEVILRCVPISNHLYFYWYRQILGQKVEFLVSFYNNEISEKSEIFDDQFSVERPDGSNFTLKIRSTKLEDSAMYFCASSWQPPTSFNQPQHFGDGTRLSIL.

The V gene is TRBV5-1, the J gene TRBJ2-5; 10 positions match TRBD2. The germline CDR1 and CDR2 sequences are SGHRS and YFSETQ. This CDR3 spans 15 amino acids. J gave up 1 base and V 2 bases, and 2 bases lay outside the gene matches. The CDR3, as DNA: TGCGCCAGCAGCTTAGCGGGGGGGATCCAAGAGACCCAGTACTTC. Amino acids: CASSLAGGIQETQYF.

CDR3 protein: CSVPWGGRGTDTQYF. Here the CDR3 DNA reads TGCAGCGTTCCTTGGGGAGGGCGCGGAACAGATACGCAGTATTTT. The chain carries TRBV29-1 and TRBJ2-3; 7 nucleotides match TRBD2. Germline values: CDR1 SQVTM, CDR2 ANQGSEA. Losses at the gene ends were 5 bases for V and 3 bases for J; bases not matched to a gene: 11. The CDR3 has 15 residues.

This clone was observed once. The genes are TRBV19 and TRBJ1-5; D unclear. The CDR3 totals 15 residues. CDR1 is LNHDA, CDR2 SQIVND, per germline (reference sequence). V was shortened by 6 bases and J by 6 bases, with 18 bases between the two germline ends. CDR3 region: CASRPPAGLSQPQHF. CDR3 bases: TGTGCCAGTAGGCCCCCTGCGGGCCTGTCTCAGCCCCAGCATTTT.